This T cell receptor (beta chain) was captured in a study of T cell responses to AZD1222 COVID-19 vaccine. General study results and limits: Donors were chiefly white British, with a greater number of females, and clonal diversity was perhaps underestimated.

Libraries were prepared by immunoSEQ multiplex PCR; TCRdb keeps only in-frame clonotypes and omits some of them. The repertoire has about 150,000 clones, approximately 92% of them found once; the top ten carry under 4%. The CDR3 loop spans 15 amino acids. Trimming shortened V by 1 base and J by 1 base, and 11 bases separated the two germline ends. Germline assignment: CDR1 LNHNV and CDR2 YYDKDF (reference sequence). Notes on this clone: No antigen is known for it.

The specimen comprised peripheral blood, sampled 28 days after the second AZD1222 dose. The gene calls are TRBV15 and TRBJ2-7; maybe TRBD2 (6 bases). This TCR was recovered from an adult who received the AZD1222 COVID-19 vaccine. In DNA, the CDR3 is TGTGCCACCAGCAGAGGTTCGCTAGCGTCCTACGAGCAGTACTTC. Protein product: CATSRGSLASYEQYF.